Given below is one T cell receptor beta chain in context. Germline V gene sequence: CDR1 MGHRA, CDR2 YSYEKL. The CDR3 is 15 amino acids. V dropped 1 base and J dropped 8 bases, with 14 bases sitting between them. The data originate from a study of blood T cells in healthy people across ages. For the second PCR, which ran for about 6 to 11 cycles, a sample-barcoded 5' primer and a J-beta primer mix were used. Each cDNA was tagged by a template-switch adaptor containing 12 random nucleotides. Each CDR3 protein gets one entry after TCRdb re-called the 5' RACE reads with MiXCR. The data contain about 800,000 distinct CDR3 sequences, around a quarter of them singletons. These data were likewise used in another study, on T cells of mothers and their children.

This clonotype originated in a boy younger than 18 in good health. Input material: blood. The chain recombines TRBV4-1 with TRBJ2-2; D unresolved. CDR3 coding DNA: TGCGCCAGCAGCCAAGTCGTCGGTTCCACTGGGGAGCTGTTTTTT. Encoded protein: CASSQVVGSTGELFF.